The rows below give T cell receptor beta chains drawn from one sample of a study of T and B cells in COVID-19 patients. TCRdb reprocessed the multiplex PCR reads with MiXCR, giving one entry per CDR3 protein. The table lists 24,000 or so distinct CDR3 sequences, around a third of them singletons. The sequenced sample consisted of blood. The origin of the receptors is a human donor who had recovered from COVID-19. The CDR3 runs from the conserved cysteine through the conserved F or W. Fields, in order: clone size, V gene, J gene, D gene, CDR3 length, CDR3 protein, CDR3 DNA. The D gene is left open where the match is weak. Clone size, where shown, is once, few, many, or a class for clones that have expanded.

once	TRBV6-5	TRBJ2-7	.	13	CASSYGILYEQYF	TGTGCCAGCAGTTACGGTATCCTCTACGAGCAGTACTTC
.	TRBV24-1	TRBJ2-4	TRBD1	16	CATSERDRGRSNIQYF	TGTGCCACCAGTGAGCGGGACAGGGGGCGCAGTAACATTCAGTACTTC
many	TRBV18	TRBJ2-1	TRBD2	13	CASSRAGWDEQFF	TGTGCCAGCTCCCGAGCGGGGTGGGATGAGCAGTTCTTC
.	TRBV15	TRBJ1-1	.	14	CATSRELERPEAFF	TGTGCCACCAGCAGAGAATTGGAACGCCCTGAAGCTTTCTTT
.	TRBV9	TRBJ1-2	.	15	CASRFAGEGNYGYTF	TGTGCCAGCAGGTTTGCAGGGGAGGGGAACTATGGCTACACCTTC
few	TRBV19	TRBJ1-4	.	13	CASSRQVNEKLFF	TGTGCCAGTAGTAGGCAGGTTAATGAAAAACTGTTTTTT
.	TRBV4-3	TRBJ2-1	.	17	CASSQEVAHSPYNEQFF	TGCGCCAGCAGCCAAGAGGTGGCGCACAGCCCCTACAATGAGCAGTTCTTC
.	TRBV6-1	TRBJ2-5	.	16	CASSGGWTPSQETQYF	TGTGCCAGCAGTGGAGGATGGACTCCATCACAAGAGACCCAGTACTTC
many	TRBV29-1	TRBJ1-1	.	13	CSVEVAGNTEAFF	TGCAGCGTTGAAGTGGCAGGGAACACTGAAGCTTTCTTT
.	TRBV6-5	TRBJ2-7	.	15	CASRTQGPGPYEQYF	TGTGCCAGCAGAACCCAAGGTCCCGGACCCTACGAGCAGTACTTC
few	TRBV7-2	TRBJ1-2	.	11	CASSLDYGYTF	TGTGCCAGCAGCTTAGACTATGGCTACACCTTC
few	TRBV27	TRBJ1-6	.	15	CASSGADSYNSPLHF	TGTGCCAGCAGTGGGGCCGACAGCTATAATTCACCCCTCCACTTT
.	TRBV15	TRBJ1-5	.	15	CATSGTRGSNQPQHF	TGTGCCACCAGCGGAACAAGGGGGAGCAATCAGCCCCAGCATTTT
medium-sized	TRBV19	TRBJ2-6	.	17	CASRPTPGGPGANVLTF	TGTGCCAGTAGACCAACCCCCGGGGGCCCTGGGGCCAACGTCCTGACTTTC
.	TRBV6-2/TRBV6-3	TRBJ2-7	.	15	CASHPRDAPHYEQYF	TGTGCCAGCCATCCCCGGGACGCCCCCCACTACGAGCAGTACTTC